This T cell receptor beta chain was recovered during a study of blood T cell repertoires in COVID-19. Sequenced by immunoSEQ multiplex PCR; TCRdb stores in-frame clones only, minus some. Of some 42,000 clones listed, around four fifths are singletons. The CDR3 has 15 amino acids. Trimming took 5 bases from V and 7 from J; bases not matched to a gene: 6. Germline values: CDR1 ENHRY, CDR2 SYGVKD. This clone was picked up one time. This sequence joins TRBV10-3 and TRBJ2-1, with 12 nucleotides matching TRBD2. Sequenced sample: peripheral blood. The TCR originated in a man aged 50-59 years with active COVID-19. CDR3 sequence (DNA): TGTGCCATCAGTAAACTAGCGGGAGGTGGTAATGAGCAGTTCTTC. Amino acid sequence: CAISKLAGGGNEQFF.